The 14 T cell receptor beta chains reported below all come from one sample, sequenced in a study of cytomegalovirus exposure and HLA in healthy donors. Using immunoSEQ multiplex PCR, the repertoire was profiled, and TCRdb retains in-frame clones only, with some absent. This table has fewer than 150,000 clones, almost 90% appearing once. Input material: PBMCs. The receptors originated from a woman under 30 in good health and CMV-seropositive.

The chain links TRBV7-9 to TRBJ1-2, with D tentatively TRBD1 (6 bases). CDR3 length: 16 residues. The germline V gene has CDR1 SEHNR and CDR2 FQNEAQ (reference sequence). The V and J ends lost 1 base and 5 bases respectively, with 17 bases between them. The CDR3 is CASSLDSLGAAYGYTF. Written as DNA, the CDR3 is TGTGCCAGCAGCTTAGATAGCCTGGGGGCCGCTTATGGCTACACCTTC.

This clone was picked up one time. V is TRBV5-1 and J is TRBJ2-3, with 10 bases matching TRBD2. This CDR3 region has 15 residues. The V and J ends lost 7 bases and 2 bases, in that order; junction bases with no gene match: 7. The germline V gene has CDR1 SGHRS and CDR2 YFSETQ. Here the CDR3 reads CASAVAGGNTDTQYF. In nucleotides, the CDR3 is TGCGCCAGCGCCGTAGCGGGAGGAAACACAGATACGCAGTATTTT.

This rearrangement joins TRBV5-1 to TRBJ2-1; 10 bases match TRBD2. V lost 0 bases, J lost 5 bases, and 11 bases stayed unmatched. From germline, CDR1 is SGHRS and CDR2 YFSETQ. This CDR3 is built from 18 residues. CDR3 nucleotide sequence: TGCGCCAGCAGCTTGGCCCCCTTAGGCAGCGGGGGGGACAATGAGCAGTTCTTC. The encoded protein is CASSLAPLGSGGDNEQFF.

This chain joins TRBV4-2 and TRBJ1-2; 11 bases align to TRBD1. The CDR3 consists of 15 residues. The V segment lost 1 base and the J segment 3 bases; nucleotides outside the gene matches: 1. Germline V gene sequence: CDR1 LGHNA, CDR2 YNFKEQ. For the CDR3, the DNA is TGTGCCAGCAGCCAAGGGACAGGGGGCGACTATGGCTACACCTTC. It is translated as CASSQGTGGDYGYTF.

This sequence joins TRBV6-5 and TRBJ2-7; 8 nucleotides align to TRBD2. CDR3 size: 14 residues. Germline V gene lookup returns CDR1 MNHEY and CDR2 SVGAGI. The trim removed 5 bases at V and 7 bases at J, leaving 10 bases unmatched. CDR3 loop: CASSPPGGAREQYF. In DNA form, the CDR3 reads TGTGCCAGCAGTCCCCCGGGGGGGGCGAGAGAGCAGTACTTC.

The chain uses TRBV18 and TRBJ2-7, with D possibly matching TRBD2 (6 bases). The germline CDR1 and CDR2 sequences are KGHSH and LQKENI. Trimming cost V 3 bases and J 2 bases, with 20 bases left between them. This CDR3 contains 17 residues. The CDR3 nucleotides read TGTGCCAGCTCACCCCGGCGGGTAGCGGCGATCGCCTACGAGCAGTACTTC. Residues: CASSPRRVAAIAYEQYF.

In this sample, this clone turned up once. The chain links TRBV4-2 to TRBJ2-5, with 9 bases identical to TRBD1. The J call is uncertain, as TRBJ2-7 better fits the DNA end. Germline CDR1 is LGHNA and CDR2 is YNFKEQ. The CDR3 contains 14 residues. The CDR3 sequence: CASSPGTGRYEQYF. CDR3 nucleotides: TGTGCCAGCAGCCCCGGGACAGGGAGGTACGAGCAGTACTTC.

This clone was counted ten times or more. The chain combines TRBV7-3 with TRBJ1-2, with TRBD1 matching 7 bases. The V segment lost 4 bases and the J segment 6 bases; nucleotides outside the gene matches: 11. Germline loops: CDR1 SGHTA, CDR2 FQGTGA. The CDR3 has 15 residues. CDR3 sequence reads: CASSSTPGQIHGYTF. The CDR3 DNA is TGTGCCAGCAGCTCTACACCGGGACAGATCCATGGCTACACCTTC.

CDR3 in amino acids: CASSGGPSGVGGELFF. CDR3 DNA: TGTGCCAGCAGTGGAGGGCCTAGCGGGGTAGGCGGGGAGCTGTTTTTT. The chain joins TRBV6-1 to TRBJ2-2, with 9 bases identical to TRBD2. Germline CDR1 is MNHNS and CDR2 is SASEGT. This CDR3 is built from 16 residues. Germline trimming cut 4 bases from V and 7 bases from J; bases unmatched to any gene: 10.

The rearrangement joins TRBV5-1 to TRBJ1-1; tentative D call: TRBD1 (6 bases). Trimming shortened V by 1 base and J by 1 base, and 8 bases separated the two germline ends. Germline-derived CDR1 and CDR2 are SGHRS and YFSETQ. The CDR3 runs to 14 residues. CDR3 region: CASSLRGQNTEAFF. Written as DNA, the CDR3 is TGCGCCAGCAGCTTGAGGGGACAGAACACTGAAGCTTTCTTT.

V is TRBV7-3 and J is TRBJ2-2; 9 nucleotides agree with TRBD1. Germline V lookup: CDR1 SGHTA, CDR2 FQGTGA. The CDR3 has 16 residues. The ends lost 5 bases at V and 7 bases at J; junction bases unmatched: 11. The CDR3 here is CASSQNGQGSSGELFF. As DNA, the CDR3 is TGTGCCAGCAGCCAAAATGGACAGGGGTCGAGCGGGGAGCTGTTTTTT.

In this sample, this clone turned up once. This chain uses TRBV12-5 with TRBJ2-2; D perhaps matches TRBD1 (6 bases). Germline V gene data show CDR1 as LGHNT and CDR2 as FRNRAP. The CDR3 extends over 18 amino acids. Between the trimmed V and J ends, which lost 1 base and 1 base, there was a span of 16 bases. The CDR3 loop is CASGLEQGGLRNTGELFF. As DNA, the CDR3 is TGTGCTAGTGGTTTGGAACAGGGTGGCCTAAGGAACACCGGGGAGCTGTTTTTT. Using reference TRBV12-5 and TRBJ2-2 for the parts outside the CDR3, the full variable domain is DARVTQTPRHKVTEMGQEVTMRCQPILGHNTVFWYRQTMMQGLELLAYFRNRAPLDDSGMPKDRFSAEMPDATLATLKIQPSEPRDSAVYFCASGLEQGGLRNTGELFFGEGSRLTVL.

This clone has just one count. The chain joins TRBV4-3 to TRBJ1-6, with a possible D match to TRBD1 (6 bases). The V gene's germline CDR1 is LGHNA and CDR2 YSLEER. This CDR3 is built from 14 residues. The V end lost 6 bases, the J end lost 7 bases, and 13 bases lay between the germline ends. CDR3 DNA sequence: TGCGCCAGCAGGGAACAGGGTTACAATTCACCCCTCCACTTT. This sequence encodes CASREQGYNSPLHF.

This clone was recorded a few times. At the DNA level, this CDR3 is encoded by other sequences in the same sample as well. V gene TRBV7-2 combines with J gene TRBJ1-5; 9 nucleotides line up with TRBD1. V was clipped by 5 bases and J by 4 bases; unmatched bases: 3. Germline loops: CDR1 SGHTA, CDR2 FQGNSA. This CDR3 spans 14 amino acids. The CDR3 spells CASSPGQGNQPQHF. In nucleotides, the CDR3 is TGTGCCAGCAGCCCGGGACAGGGAAATCAGCCCCAGCATTTT.